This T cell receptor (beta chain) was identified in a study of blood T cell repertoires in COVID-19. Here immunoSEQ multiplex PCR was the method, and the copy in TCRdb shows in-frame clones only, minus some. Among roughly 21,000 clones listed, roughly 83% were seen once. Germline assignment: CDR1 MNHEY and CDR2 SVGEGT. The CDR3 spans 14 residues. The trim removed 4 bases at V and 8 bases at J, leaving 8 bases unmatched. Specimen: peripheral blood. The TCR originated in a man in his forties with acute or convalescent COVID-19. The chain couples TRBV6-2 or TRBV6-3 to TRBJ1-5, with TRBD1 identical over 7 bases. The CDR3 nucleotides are TGTGCCAGCAGTTCTAGGACAGGCGTAGAGCCCCAGCATTTT. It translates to CASSSRTGVEPQHF.